This T cell receptor beta chain emerged from a study of identical twins. Study results and caveats: High-abundance cord blood beta clonotypes had fewer insertions; memory repertoires showed none. Invariant T cells like MAIT and iNKT could partly confound the zero-insertion analyses.

As regards this clonotype: What it binds is not known.

TCRdb redid the calling of the 5' RACE reads with MiXCR, one entry per CDR3 protein. Of some 1,600,000 distinct CDR3 sequences in the sample, around a third were seen once. This CDR3 has 16 amino acids. CDR1 and CDR2 (germline): SNHLY, FYNNEI. The J gene is TRBJ2-1, the V gene TRBV2; maybe TRBD2 (6 bases). The J call is in doubt because the DNA end fits TRBJ2-7 better. The sample was cord blood. This sequence was found in a newborn girl in good health. CDR3 DNA sequence: TGTGCCAGCAGTGATTTGTACGGGAGATCCTACAATGAGCAGTACTTC. Protein product: CASSDLYGRSYNEQYF.